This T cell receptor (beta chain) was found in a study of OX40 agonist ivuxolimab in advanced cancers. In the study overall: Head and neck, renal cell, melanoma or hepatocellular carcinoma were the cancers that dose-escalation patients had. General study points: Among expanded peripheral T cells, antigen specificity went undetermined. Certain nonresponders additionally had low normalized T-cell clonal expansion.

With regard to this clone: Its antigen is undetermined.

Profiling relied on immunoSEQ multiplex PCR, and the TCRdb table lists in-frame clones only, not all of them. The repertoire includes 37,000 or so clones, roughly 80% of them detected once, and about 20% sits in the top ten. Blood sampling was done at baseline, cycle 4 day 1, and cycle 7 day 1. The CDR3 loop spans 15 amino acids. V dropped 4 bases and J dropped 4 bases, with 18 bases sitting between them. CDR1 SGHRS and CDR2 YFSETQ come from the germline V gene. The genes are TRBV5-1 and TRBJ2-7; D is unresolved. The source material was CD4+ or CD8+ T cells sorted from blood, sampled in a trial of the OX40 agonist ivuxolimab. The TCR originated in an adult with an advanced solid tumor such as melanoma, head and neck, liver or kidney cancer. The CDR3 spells CASSPPWSPAYEQYF. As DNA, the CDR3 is TGCGCCAGCAGCCCTCCCTGGTCTCCCGCGTACGAGCAGTACTTC.